A selection of T cell receptor beta chains follows, all from one sample in a study of T cells after yellow fever vaccination. Via MiXCR, TCRdb re-called the 5' RACE reads, giving one row per CDR3 protein. The profile shows roughly 500,000 distinct CDR3 sequences, roughly 21% of them singletons. This material consisted of PBMCs, taken 15 days after the yellow fever booster vaccination. The receptors originated from a man aged 25-45 years who received the YFV17D yellow fever vaccine. The CDR3 runs from the conserved cysteine through the conserved F or W. A D gene is named only where the DNA matches it firmly. For some rows the clone size is stated as once, few or many, or as a class when expanded; others skip it.

d_gene: NA; abundance: NA; j_gene: TRBJ2-5; v_gene: TRBV27; CDR3nt: TGTGCCAGCCGGGGACGGGATCAAGAGACCCAGTACTTC; CDR3aa: CASRGRDQETQYF
d_gene: TRBD2; abundance: NA; j_gene: TRBJ2-5; v_gene: TRBV7-9; CDR3nt: TGTGCCAGCAGCCAAAGCGGGAGGCAAGAGACCCAGTACTTC; CDR3aa: CASSQSGRQETQYF
d_gene: TRBD1; abundance: many; j_gene: TRBJ1-2; v_gene: TRBV20-1; CDR3nt: TGCAGTGCAGCGGGACAGGGGGCCAACTATGGCTACACCTTC; CDR3aa: CSAAGQGANYGYTF
d_gene: TRBD2; abundance: few; j_gene: TRBJ2-1; v_gene: TRBV5-1; CDR3nt: TGCGCCAGCAGCGACGGGACTAGCGGGGTGGGGCAGTTCTTC; CDR3aa: CASSDGTSGVGQFF
d_gene: NA; abundance: few; j_gene: TRBJ2-7; v_gene: TRBV6-2/TRBV6-3; CDR3nt: TGTGCCAGCAATCTAGCAAGCGGCTACGAGCAGTACTTC; CDR3aa: CASNLASGYEQYF
d_gene: TRBD1; abundance: NA; j_gene: TRBJ2-5; v_gene: TRBV28; CDR3nt: TGTGCCACCTCTAACAGGGGATACCAAGAGACCCAGTACTTC; CDR3aa: CATSNRGYQETQYF
d_gene: NA; abundance: NA; j_gene: TRBJ1-1; v_gene: TRBV2; CDR3nt: TGTGCCAGCAAGGCCCTCGGAGGGAACACTGAAGCTTTCTTT; CDR3aa: CASKALGGNTEAFF
d_gene: TRBD2; abundance: once; j_gene: TRBJ2-5; v_gene: TRBV28; CDR3nt: TGTGCCAGCAGCCAACTTAGACTAGCGGGAGAAGAGACCCAGTACTTC; CDR3aa: CASSQLRLAGEETQYF
d_gene: NA; abundance: few; j_gene: TRBJ2-1; v_gene: TRBV6-2/TRBV6-3; CDR3nt: TGTGCCAGCAGCTATCTAGGTCGTGAGCAGTTCTTC; CDR3aa: CASSYLGREQFF
d_gene: NA; abundance: NA; j_gene: TRBJ1-2; v_gene: TRBV18; CDR3nt: TGTGCCAGCTCACCAAATGGACGGCCCCTGGCCTATGGCTACACCTTC; CDR3aa: CASSPNGRPLAYGYTF
d_gene: NA; abundance: many; j_gene: TRBJ2-1; v_gene: TRBV24-1; CDR3nt: TGTGCCACCAGTGACCCGGGACGAGGGAATGAGCAGTTCTTC; CDR3aa: CATSDPGRGNEQFF
d_gene: NA; abundance: NA; j_gene: TRBJ2-2; v_gene: TRBV5-1; CDR3nt: TGCGCCAGCAGCTTGCTTCGCGGGACCTACACCGGGGAGCTGTTTTTT; CDR3aa: CASSLLRGTYTGELFF
d_gene: NA; abundance: few; j_gene: TRBJ1-6; v_gene: TRBV10-3; CDR3nt: TGTGCCATCAGTCCGGGACAAAATAATTCACCCCTCCACTTT; CDR3aa: CAISPGQNNSPLHF
d_gene: TRBD1; abundance: NA; j_gene: TRBJ2-2; v_gene: TRBV29-1; CDR3nt: TGCAGCGGCAGACAGGGGTACACCGGGGAGCTGTTTTTT; CDR3aa: CSGRQGYTGELFF
d_gene: NA; abundance: few; j_gene: TRBJ2-7; v_gene: TRBV10-2; CDR3nt: TGCGCCAGCCAGCGAACCTACGAGCAGTACTTC; CDR3aa: CASQRTYEQYF
d_gene: NA; abundance: NA; j_gene: TRBJ2-3; v_gene: TRBV28; CDR3nt: TGTGCCAGTACATTAGGGGGTCCGGGCACAGATACGCAGTATTTT; CDR3aa: CASTLGGPGTDTQYF
d_gene: NA; abundance: NA; j_gene: TRBJ1-3; v_gene: TRBV7-9; CDR3nt: TGTGCCAGCAGCTTATCTACGGCCTCTGGAAACACCATATATTTT; CDR3aa: CASSLSTASGNTIYF
d_gene: TRBD2; abundance: NA; j_gene: TRBJ2-7; v_gene: TRBV6-1; CDR3nt: TGTGCCAGCAGCGGGACTAGCGGGAGAGAGGAGCAGTACTTC; CDR3aa: CASSGTSGREEQYF
d_gene: NA; abundance: many; j_gene: TRBJ1-5; v_gene: TRBV6-2/TRBV6-3; CDR3nt: TGTGCCAGCAGTTACCCAGGGCAGCCCCAGCATTTT; CDR3aa: CASSYPGQPQHF
d_gene: TRBD2; abundance: NA; j_gene: TRBJ2-3; v_gene: TRBV30; CDR3nt: TGTGCCTGGAGCCGAGCTCGCGGGAGGGCCTCAGATACGCAGTATTTT; CDR3aa: CAWSRARGRASDTQYF
d_gene: NA; abundance: NA; j_gene: TRBJ2-5; v_gene: TRBV5-1; CDR3nt: TGCGCCAGCAGCTTGGAAGGCACTAAAGAGACCCAGTACTTC; CDR3aa: CASSLEGTKETQYF
d_gene: NA; abundance: NA; j_gene: TRBJ2-5; v_gene: TRBV5-6; CDR3nt: TGTGCCAGCAGCCGACTGCTCATGACGGGACGGGACGAGACCCAGTACTTC; CDR3aa: CASSRLLMTGRDETQYF
d_gene: NA; abundance: few; j_gene: TRBJ2-6; v_gene: TRBV28; CDR3nt: TGTGCCAGCAGCCCCCCCGGGACAACCAGCTCTGGGGCCAACGTCCTGACTTTC; CDR3aa: CASSPPGTTSSGANVLTF
d_gene: NA; abundance: NA; j_gene: TRBJ2-5; v_gene: TRBV18; CDR3nt: TGTGCCAGCTCCTCCGGACTGCCCGCAGAGACCCAGTACTTC; CDR3aa: CASSSGLPAETQYF
d_gene: NA; abundance: NA; j_gene: TRBJ2-7; v_gene: TRBV21-1; CDR3nt: TGTGCCACCCAAGGGATCGGGGAGGACTCCTACGAGCAGTACTTC; CDR3aa: CATQGIGEDSYEQYF
d_gene: NA; abundance: few; j_gene: TRBJ2-5; v_gene: TRBV7-9; CDR3nt: TGTGCCAGCAGCCATTCCAGGGTACTGGAGACCCAGTACTTC; CDR3aa: CASSHSRVLETQYF
d_gene: NA; abundance: NA; j_gene: TRBJ1-4; v_gene: TRBV5-1; CDR3nt: TGCGCCAGCCGGGACCAGGATGAAAAACTGTTTTTT; CDR3aa: CASRDQDEKLFF
d_gene: NA; abundance: NA; j_gene: TRBJ2-7; v_gene: TRBV6-5; CDR3nt: TGTGCCAGCAGTTACGGAGGGGACCACGAGCAGTACTTC; CDR3aa: CASSYGGDHEQYF
d_gene: TRBD1; abundance: NA; j_gene: TRBJ2-7; v_gene: TRBV20-1; CDR3nt: TGCAGTGGTTCGGACACAGGGGCATTGGCCGAGCAGTACTTC; CDR3aa: CSGSDTGALAEQYF
d_gene: TRBD2; abundance: few; j_gene: TRBJ2-2; v_gene: TRBV6-5; CDR3nt: TGTGCCAGCAGATACGGACTAGCGGGAGGTTCCGGGGAGCTGTTTTTT; CDR3aa: CASRYGLAGGSGELFF
d_gene: TRBD1; abundance: few; j_gene: TRBJ2-3; v_gene: TRBV24-1; CDR3nt: TGTGCCACCAGTGATGCTCCGGGACAGGGGACCGGCACAGATACGCAGTATTTT; CDR3aa: CATSDAPGQGTGTDTQYF
d_gene: NA; abundance: NA; j_gene: TRBJ2-3; v_gene: TRBV7-2; CDR3nt: TGTGCCAGCAAAGAAGGGTCCGACACAGATACGCAGTATTTT; CDR3aa: CASKEGSDTDTQYF
d_gene: TRBD2; abundance: few; j_gene: TRBJ2-7; v_gene: TRBV29-1; CDR3nt: TGCAGCGCCCGCCTCCGACTAGCGGGGCTGGAGTACTTC; CDR3aa: CSARLRLAGLEYF
d_gene: NA; abundance: many; j_gene: TRBJ2-5; v_gene: TRBV5-6; CDR3nt: TGTGCCAGCAGCGGGTCCATTACCCAGTACTTC; CDR3aa: CASSGSITQYF
d_gene: NA; abundance: NA; j_gene: TRBJ2-1; v_gene: TRBV6-1; CDR3nt: TGTGCCAGGGGCCGATACGGGAGCCGGTCCAATGAGCAGTTCTTC; CDR3aa: CARGRYGSRSNEQFF